This is a list of T cell receptor beta chains from one sample in a study of identical twins. TCRdb reprocessed the 5' RACE reads via MiXCR and lists one record per CDR3 protein. The sample shows some 900,000 distinct CDR3 sequences, more than 9% of them seen only once. The same sample was also used in a study of yellow fever vaccine responses in identical twins.

What was sequenced was PBMCs. These receptors came from a woman between 18 and 30 years old in good health. CDR3s include the opening cysteine and the closing phenylalanine or tryptophan. D genes are given only for firm matches. A clone size is listed for some rows: how often the clone was seen (once, few, many), or a class if it is expanded.

clone_size	d_call	v_call	j_call	cdr3_nt	cdr3_aa
many	TRBD1	TRBV20-1	TRBJ1-1	TGCAGTGCTAGGACCTACCCAAGGACAGGCGAAGGGGGTAACACTGAAGCTTTCTTT	CSARTYPRTGEGGNTEAFF
few	-	TRBV24-1	TRBJ2-1	TGTGCCACCAGTGACCGTGCCCCCGGGACTGGCTCCTACAATGAGCAGTTCTTC	CATSDRAPGTGSYNEQFF
-	TRBD2	TRBV9	TRBJ2-2	TGTGCCAGCAGCGCTCGACTAGCGGGAGGGGGCACCGGGGAGCTGTTTTTT	CASSARLAGGGTGELFF
few	-	TRBV15	TRBJ2-3	TGTGCCACCAGCAGAGCAGTATCAAGGGGCACAGATACGCAGTATTTT	CATSRAVSRGTDTQYF
many	TRBD1	TRBV10-3	TRBJ1-1	TGTGCCATCAGTTCCGGACAGGGTACCACTGAAGCTTTCTTT	CAISSGQGTTEAFF
-	-	TRBV3-1	TRBJ2-1	TGTGCCAGCAGCCAAGATAGGAGTAGCTTCAATGAGCAGTTCTTC	CASSQDRSSFNEQFF
few	-	TRBV5-1	TRBJ1-2	TGCGCCAGCAGCGAGAATAACTATGGCTACACCTTC	CASSENNYGYTF
-	TRBD2	TRBV7-6	TRBJ2-5	TGTGCCAGCAGCTCCACCGGACTAGTACGTCAAGAGACCCAGTACTTC	CASSSTGLVRQETQYF
few	-	TRBV12-3/TRBV12-4	TRBJ2-3	TGTGCCAGCAGTTTAGGACAGGCCCCCGCAGATACGCAGTATTTT	CASSLGQAPADTQYF
-	-	TRBV20-1	TRBJ2-1	TGCAGTGCTAGTTATCGGGGAGGTAATGAGCAGTTCTTC	CSASYRGGNEQFF